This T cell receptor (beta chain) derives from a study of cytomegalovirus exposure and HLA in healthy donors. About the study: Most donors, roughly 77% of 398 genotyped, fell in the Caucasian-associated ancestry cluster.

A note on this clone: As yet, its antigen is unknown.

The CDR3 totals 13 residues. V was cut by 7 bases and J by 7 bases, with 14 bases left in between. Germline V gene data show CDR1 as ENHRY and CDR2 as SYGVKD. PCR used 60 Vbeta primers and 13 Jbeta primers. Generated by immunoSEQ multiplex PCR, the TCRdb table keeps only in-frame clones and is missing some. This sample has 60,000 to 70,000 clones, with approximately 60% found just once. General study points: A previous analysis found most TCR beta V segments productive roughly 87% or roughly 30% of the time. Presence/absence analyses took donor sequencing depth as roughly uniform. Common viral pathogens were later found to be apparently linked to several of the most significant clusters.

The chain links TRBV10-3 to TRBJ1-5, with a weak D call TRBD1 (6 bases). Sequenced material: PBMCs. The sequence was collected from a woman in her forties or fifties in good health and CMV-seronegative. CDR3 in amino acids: CAIKGDTNQPQHF. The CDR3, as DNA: TGTGCCATCAAGGGGGACACCAACCAGCCCCAGCATTTT.